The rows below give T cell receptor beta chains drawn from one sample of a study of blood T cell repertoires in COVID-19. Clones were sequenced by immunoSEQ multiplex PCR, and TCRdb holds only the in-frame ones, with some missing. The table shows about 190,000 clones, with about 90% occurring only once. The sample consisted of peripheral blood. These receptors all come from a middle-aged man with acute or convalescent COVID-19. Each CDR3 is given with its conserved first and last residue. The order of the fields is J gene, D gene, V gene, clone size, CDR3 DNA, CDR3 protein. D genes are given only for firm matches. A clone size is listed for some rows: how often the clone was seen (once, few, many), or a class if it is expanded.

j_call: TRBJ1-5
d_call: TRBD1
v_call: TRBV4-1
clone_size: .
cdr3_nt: TGCGCCAGCAGCCAAGGTGGGACAGGGGGCAATCAGCCCCAGCATTTT
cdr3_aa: CASSQGGTGGNQPQHF

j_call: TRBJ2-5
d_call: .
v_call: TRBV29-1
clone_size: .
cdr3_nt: TGCAGCGTGGTCACAGGCCAAGAGACCCAGTACTTC
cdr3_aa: CSVVTGQETQYF

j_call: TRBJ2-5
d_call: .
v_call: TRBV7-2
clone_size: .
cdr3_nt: TGTGCCAGCAGCTTAGCGGGGGCGAGACAAGAGACCCAGTACTTC
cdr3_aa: CASSLAGARQETQYF

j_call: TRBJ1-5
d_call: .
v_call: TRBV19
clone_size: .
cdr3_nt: TGTGCCAGTAGTATAAACTGGGGGGGAGCGGGCGATCAGCCCCAGCATTTT
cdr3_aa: CASSINWGGAGDQPQHF

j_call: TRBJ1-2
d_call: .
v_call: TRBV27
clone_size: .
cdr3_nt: TGTGCCAGCAGTTTTGCAGGGGACAACTATGGCTACACCTTC
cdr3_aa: CASSFAGDNYGYTF

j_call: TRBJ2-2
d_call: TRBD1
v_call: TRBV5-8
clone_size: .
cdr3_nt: TGTGCCAGCAGCCTGGGACAGGGGTTCACCGGGGAGCTGTTTTTT
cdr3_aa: CASSLGQGFTGELFF

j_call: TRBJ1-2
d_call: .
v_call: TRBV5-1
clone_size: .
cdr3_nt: TGCGCCAGCAGCTTGGCCGATTATACAGATAACTATGGCTACACCTTC
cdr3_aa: CASSLADYTDNYGYTF

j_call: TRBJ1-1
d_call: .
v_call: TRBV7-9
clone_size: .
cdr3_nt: TGTGCCAGCAGCCCAAAGGCACGGGGGACTGAAGCTTTCTTT
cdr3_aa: CASSPKARGTEAFF

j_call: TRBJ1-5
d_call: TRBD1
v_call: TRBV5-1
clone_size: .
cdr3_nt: TGCGCCAGCAGCCCCCTACCAGGGGGTGATCAGCCCCAGCATTTT
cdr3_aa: CASSPLPGGDQPQHF

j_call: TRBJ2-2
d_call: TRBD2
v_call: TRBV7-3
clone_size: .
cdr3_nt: TGTGCCAGCAGCGCAAGCGGGGGCCGGGAGCTGTTTTTT
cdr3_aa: CASSASGGRELFF

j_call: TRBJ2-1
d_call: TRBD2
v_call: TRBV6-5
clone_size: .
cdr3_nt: TGTGCCAGCAGTATACCACTAGCGCCTCAGTTCTTC
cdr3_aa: CASSIPLAPQFF

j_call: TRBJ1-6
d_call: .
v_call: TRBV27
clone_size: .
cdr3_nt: TGTGCCAGCAGGACGGGGTTTCGTTTTAATTCACCCCTCCACTTT
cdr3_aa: CASRTGFRFNSPLHF

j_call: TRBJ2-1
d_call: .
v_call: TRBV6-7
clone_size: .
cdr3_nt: TGTGCCAGCAGCCAAATGTTTAGTAGCGGAGGCTCCTACAATGAGCAGTTCTTC
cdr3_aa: CASSQMFSSGGSYNEQFF

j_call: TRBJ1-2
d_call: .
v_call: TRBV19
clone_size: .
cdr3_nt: TGTGCCAGTAGCCAAGGGGGGGCAGGGAATGGCTACACCTTC
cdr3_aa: CASSQGGAGNGYTF

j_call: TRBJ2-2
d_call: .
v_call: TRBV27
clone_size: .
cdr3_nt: TGTGCCAGCAGGAGGACACGCGCGAACACCGGGGAGCTGTTTTTT
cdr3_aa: CASRRTRANTGELFF

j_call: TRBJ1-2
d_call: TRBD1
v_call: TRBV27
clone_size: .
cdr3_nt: TGTGCCAGCAGTGGGACAGGGGCGACCTACTATGGCTACACCTTC
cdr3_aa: CASSGTGATYYGYTF

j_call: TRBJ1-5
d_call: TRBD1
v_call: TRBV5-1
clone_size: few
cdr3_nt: TGCGCCAGCAGCTTGACAGGGGAAGGACAGCCCCAGCATTTT
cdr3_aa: CASSLTGEGQPQHF

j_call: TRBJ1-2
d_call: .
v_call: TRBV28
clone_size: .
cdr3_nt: TGTGCCAGCAACCGGGGCTATGGCTACACCTTC
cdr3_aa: CASNRGYGYTF

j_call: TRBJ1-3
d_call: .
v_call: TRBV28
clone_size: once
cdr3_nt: TGTGCCAGCAGGCCTACAGGGAGAAACACCATATATTTT
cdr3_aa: CASRPTGRNTIYF

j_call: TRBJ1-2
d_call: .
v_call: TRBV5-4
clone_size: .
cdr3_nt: TGTGCCAGCAATAGGGATACAGGGGGCTACACCTTC
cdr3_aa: CASNRDTGGYTF

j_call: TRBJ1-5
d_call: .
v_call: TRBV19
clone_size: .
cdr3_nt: TGTGCCAGTAGTATAGATAGGGCAGGGGCTCAGCCCCAGCATTTT
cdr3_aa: CASSIDRAGAQPQHF

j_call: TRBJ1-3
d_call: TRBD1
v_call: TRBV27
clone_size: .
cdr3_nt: TGTGCCAGCAGTTTATACCGACAGGGGGATGGAAACACCATATATTTT
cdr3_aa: CASSLYRQGDGNTIYF

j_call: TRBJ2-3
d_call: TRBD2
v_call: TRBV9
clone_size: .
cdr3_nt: TGTGCCAGCAGCGAGGGACTAGCGGGGCCAGGGTATACGCAGTATTTT
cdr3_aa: CASSEGLAGPGYTQYF

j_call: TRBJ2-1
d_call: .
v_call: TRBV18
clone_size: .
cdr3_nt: TGTGCCAGCTCACCGTTTCGACTAGATCCGTTCTTC
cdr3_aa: CASSPFRLDPFF

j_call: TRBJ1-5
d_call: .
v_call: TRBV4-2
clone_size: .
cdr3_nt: TGTGCCAGCAGCCAAGGCGGAAGCAATCAGCCCCAGCATTTT
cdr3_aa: CASSQGGSNQPQHF

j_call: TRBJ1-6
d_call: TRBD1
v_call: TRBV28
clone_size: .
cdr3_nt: TGTGCCAGCACCTCACGACAGGGCTCTAATTCACCCCTCCACTTT
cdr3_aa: CASTSRQGSNSPLHF

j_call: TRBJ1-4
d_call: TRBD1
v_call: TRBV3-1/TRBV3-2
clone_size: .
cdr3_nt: TGTGCCAGCAGCCCCCTCCGGACAGGGGGCGGAAAACTGTTTTTT
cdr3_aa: CASSPLRTGGGKLFF

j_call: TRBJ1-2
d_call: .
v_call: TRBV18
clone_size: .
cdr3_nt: TGTGCCAGCTCACCAGGGGCTGTAGACAACTATGGCTACACCTTC
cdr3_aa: CASSPGAVDNYGYTF

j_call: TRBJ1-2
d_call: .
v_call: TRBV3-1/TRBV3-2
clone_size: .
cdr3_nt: TGTGCCAGCAGCCAAGCGGGGGGGGAATTTGGCTACACCTTC
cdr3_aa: CASSQAGGEFGYTF

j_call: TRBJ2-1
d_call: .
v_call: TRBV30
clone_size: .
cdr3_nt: TGTGCCTGGAGTGGAATCAGGGGAAATGAGCAGTTCTTC
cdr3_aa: CAWSGIRGNEQFF

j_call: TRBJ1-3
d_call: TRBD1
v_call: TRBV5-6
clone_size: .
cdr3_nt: TGTGCCAGCAGCACCGCTGACAGGGCTGGAAACACCATATATTTT
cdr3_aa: CASSTADRAGNTIYF

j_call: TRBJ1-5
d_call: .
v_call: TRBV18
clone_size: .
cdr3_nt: TGTGCCAGCTCACCACTGCCAGGGGATCAGCCCCAGCATTTT
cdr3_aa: CASSPLPGDQPQHF

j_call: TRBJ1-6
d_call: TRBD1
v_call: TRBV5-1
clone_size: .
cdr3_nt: TGCGCCAGCAGCCTATGGACAGGGGGACAAACACCCCTCCACTTT
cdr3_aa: CASSLWTGGQTPLHF

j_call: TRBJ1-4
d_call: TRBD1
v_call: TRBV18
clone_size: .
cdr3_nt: TGTGCCAGCTCACCGTCCCGGGACAGACCGGAAAAACTGTTTTTT
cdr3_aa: CASSPSRDRPEKLFF

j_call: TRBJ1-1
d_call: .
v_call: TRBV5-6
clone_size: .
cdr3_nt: TGTGCCAGCAGCTCCTTAGACAGGATGAACACTGAAGCTTTCTTT
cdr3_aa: CASSSLDRMNTEAFF

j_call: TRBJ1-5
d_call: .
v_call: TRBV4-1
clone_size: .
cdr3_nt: TGCGCCAGCAGCCAAGGAGGGGGGGCTAGCAATCAGCCCCAGCATTTT
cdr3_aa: CASSQGGGASNQPQHF

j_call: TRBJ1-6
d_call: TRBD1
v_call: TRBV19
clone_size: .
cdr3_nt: TGTGCCAGTAGTAGGGTGGGACAGAATAATTCACCCCTCCACTTT
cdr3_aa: CASSRVGQNNSPLHF

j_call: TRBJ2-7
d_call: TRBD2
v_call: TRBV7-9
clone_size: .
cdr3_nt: TGTGCCAGCAGCGTAGCGGGAGTCCACGAGCAGTACTTC
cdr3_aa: CASSVAGVHEQYF

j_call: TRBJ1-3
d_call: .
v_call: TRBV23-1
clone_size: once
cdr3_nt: TGCGCCAGCAGACCCCCAGGAGGTGGAAACACCATATATTTT
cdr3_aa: CASRPPGGGNTIYF

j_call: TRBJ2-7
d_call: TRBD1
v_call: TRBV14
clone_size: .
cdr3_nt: TGTGCCAGCAGTCGGACAGGGTACGGCTACGAGCAGTACTTC
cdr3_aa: CASSRTGYGYEQYF

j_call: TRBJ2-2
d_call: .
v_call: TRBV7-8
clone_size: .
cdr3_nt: TGTGCCAGCAGCTTAGCCAGGGTAACCCCCGGGGAGCTGTTTTTT
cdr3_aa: CASSLARVTPGELFF